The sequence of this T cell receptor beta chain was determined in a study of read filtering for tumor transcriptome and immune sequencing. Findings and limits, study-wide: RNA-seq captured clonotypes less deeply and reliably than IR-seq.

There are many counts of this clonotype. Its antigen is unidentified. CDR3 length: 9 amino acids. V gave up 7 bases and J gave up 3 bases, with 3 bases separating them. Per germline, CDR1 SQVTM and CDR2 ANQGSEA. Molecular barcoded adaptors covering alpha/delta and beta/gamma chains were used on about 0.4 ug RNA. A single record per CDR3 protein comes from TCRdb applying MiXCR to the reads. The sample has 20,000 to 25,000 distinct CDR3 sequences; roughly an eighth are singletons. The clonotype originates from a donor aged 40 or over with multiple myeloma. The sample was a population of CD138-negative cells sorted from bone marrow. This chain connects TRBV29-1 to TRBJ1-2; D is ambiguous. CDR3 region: CSADYGYTF. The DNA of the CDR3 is TGCAGCGCGGACTATGGCTACACCTTC.